Listed below are T cell receptor beta chains from one sample, sequenced in a study of spatial heterogeneity in lung cancer. TCRdb passed the 5' RACE reads through MiXCR, listing each CDR3 protein once. The data contain 8,000 to 9,500 distinct CDR3 sequences, 2.9% of them singletons. This material consisted of lung tumor tissue, taken at surgery. These receptors came from a male donor with early-stage non-small cell lung cancer. Each CDR3 is given with its conserved first and last residue. A D gene is named only where the DNA matches it firmly. Expanded clones get a size class; other rows say once, few or many, or leave the size out.

D	size	J	V	DNA	CDR3
TRBD2	many	TRBJ2-7	TRBV5-1	TGCGCCAGCAGCAAGAACCTAGCGGAAACCTACGAGCAGTACTTC	CASSKNLAETYEQYF
NA	many	TRBJ2-4	TRBV7-2	TGTGCCAGCAGCACCGGACAGAAACCAAACATTCAGTACTTC	CASSTGQKPNIQYF
NA	many	TRBJ2-5	TRBV12-3/TRBV12-4	TGTGCCAGCAGTTTGGGGGGCCCCCAGTACTTC	CASSLGGPQYF
NA	many	TRBJ1-5	TRBV28	TGTGCCAGCAGTTTGGACAGATCCTCAACGAGTTATAGCAATCAGCCCCAGCATTTT	CASSLDRSSTSYSNQPQHF
NA	many	TRBJ2-1	TRBV9	TGTGCCAGCAGCGTAGAAAGTGAGCCCTACAATGAGCAGTTCTTC	CASSVESEPYNEQFF
TRBD1	many	TRBJ2-7	TRBV27	TGTGCCAGCAGTTTGACAGGGGGAGACGAGCAGTACTTC	CASSLTGGDEQYF
TRBD1	many	TRBJ2-7	TRBV6-4	TGTGCCAGCAGTGGCGGGACAGGCGACTCCTACGAGCAGTACTTC	CASSGGTGDSYEQYF
NA	medium-sized	TRBJ1-1	TRBV6-1	TGTGCCAGCAGTGAAGCCCCCCATGAGGGGAACACTGAAGCTTTCTTT	CASSEAPHEGNTEAFF
NA	many	TRBJ1-3	TRBV30	TGTGCCTGGAACGAGGTCTCTGGAAACACCATATATTTT	CAWNEVSGNTIYF
TRBD1	many	TRBJ2-6	TRBV5-1	TGCGCCAGCACCCAGACAGGGACTGGGGCCAACGTCCTGACTTTC	CASTQTGTGANVLTF
NA	many	TRBJ2-2	TRBV20-1	TGCAGTGCTGGGGGTCTTTTGGGCGGGGAGCTGTTTTTT	CSAGGLLGGELFF
NA	many	TRBJ2-1	TRBV12-3/TRBV12-4	TGTGCCAGCAGTTTATTGGGGGGCCTCTACAATGAGCAGTTCTTC	CASSLLGGLYNEQFF
NA	many	TRBJ1-2	TRBV12-3/TRBV12-4	TGTGCCAGCAGTTTCAGGGAAAACTATGGCTACACCTTC	CASSFRENYGYTF
NA	medium-sized	TRBJ1-1	TRBV6-6	TGTGCCAGCAGTCTGACCAGGGGGAACACTGAAGCTTTCTTT	CASSLTRGNTEAFF
NA	NA	TRBJ2-2	TRBV10-3	TGTGCCATCCGGTCCCCGAACACCGGGGAGCTGTTTTTT	CAIRSPNTGELFF
NA	large	TRBJ2-3	TRBV7-2	TGTGCCAGCAGCTTAGACCCCGCAATGGATACGCAGTATTTT	CASSLDPAMDTQYF
NA	many	TRBJ1-3	TRBV29-1	TGCAGCGTTGGTTGGAGCTCTGGAAACACCATATATTTT	CSVGWSSGNTIYF
NA	NA	TRBJ2-5	TRBV6-4	TGTGCCAGCAGTACCCAAGAGACCCAGTACTTC	CASSTQETQYF
TRBD1	medium-sized	TRBJ1-1	TRBV28	TGTGCCAGCAGTCTGGGACAGGGGGCGACGGCTTTCTTT	CASSLGQGATAFF
TRBD1	many	TRBJ2-2	TRBV18	TGTGCCAGCTCATCGGGACAGGGAGGCACCGGGGAGCTGTTTTTT	CASSSGQGGTGELFF
NA	many	TRBJ2-3	TRBV11-1	TGTGCCAGCAGCTTATTAAGTGGGGCCACAGATACGCAGTATTTT	CASSLLSGATDTQYF
NA	many	TRBJ1-1	TRBV20-1	TGCAGTGTTAGTGGGCAGGGACTTCCTGAAGCTTTCTTT	CSVSGQGLPEAFF